Each of the 8 T cell receptor beta chains below was sequenced from the same sample in a study of T cells after yellow fever vaccination. TCRdb called the 5' RACE reads again in MiXCR, with one record for every CDR3 protein. This table has 360,000 or so distinct CDR3 sequences, 11% appearing once. Source: PBMCs, taken on the day of the first yellow fever vaccination. The source of these receptors is a man younger than 30 who received the YFV17D yellow fever vaccine.

The chain couples TRBV5-1 to TRBJ1-4, with D possibly being TRBD1 (5 bases). The CDR3 has 15 amino acids. The V end lost 4 bases, the J end lost 1 base, and 11 bases lay between the germline ends. Germline V gene lookup returns CDR1 SGHRS and CDR2 YFSETQ. The DNA for the CDR3 is TGCGCCAGCAGCGATCACAGGTTAACTAATGAAAAACTGTTTTTT. Encoded protein: CASSDHRLTNEKLFF.

CDR3 DNA sequence: TGTGCCAGCTCACCCGGGCGTGACGAGCAGTACTTC. As protein: CASSPGRDEQYF. The chain joins TRBV18 to TRBJ2-7; the D is unclear. The CDR3 has 12 residues. The germline CDR1 and CDR2 sequences are KGHSH and LQKENI. With 3 bases removed from V and 5 bases from J, the gap between germline ends came to 8 bases.

This clonotype was counted only a few times. The chain is built from TRBV12-3 or TRBV12-4 and TRBJ1-5, with a possible D match to TRBD1 (5 bases). This CDR3 has 14 amino acids. V dropped 3 bases and J dropped 6 bases, with 12 bases sitting between them. The CDR3 DNA follows: TGTGCCAGCAGTTTGGGATCAGGGCTTCAGCCCCAGCATTTT. It specifies CASSLGSGLQPQHF.

The CDR3 DNA reads as TGTGCCAGCAGCCTTTACGGGGGGGACGCAGCCAAAAACATTCAGTACTTC. Encoded protein: CASSLYGGDAAKNIQYF. This chain connects TRBV7-9 to TRBJ2-4; 8 nucleotides match TRBD2. J gave up 0 bases and V 5 bases, and 9 bases lay outside the gene matches. The CDR3 extends over 17 amino acids. Germline lookup yields CDR1 SEHNR and CDR2 FQNEAQ (reference sequence).

The sample holds a few counts of this clonotype. This chain joins TRBV7-9 and TRBJ2-7, with 9 positions matching TRBD1. Germline CDR1 and CDR2: SEHNR and FQNEAQ (reference sequence). This CDR3 spans 14 amino acids. V lost 3 bases and J lost 6; bases outside the gene matches: 6. CDR3 in amino acids: CASSFGQGNGEQYV. CDR3 DNA: TGTGCCAGCAGCTTTGGACAGGGGAACGGCGAGCAGTACGTC.

This chain joins TRBV7-9 and TRBJ2-7; the D gene is possibly TRBD1 (5 bases). CDR3 size: 15 residues. Germline CDR1 SEHNR, CDR2 FQNEAQ (reference sequence). The germline V and J ends were trimmed by 1 base and 5 bases, with 15 bases remaining between them. Here the CDR3 DNA reads TGTGCCAGCAGCTTAGGAACAGGTCAGGTCCACGAGCAGTACTTC. It yields the protein CASSLGTGQVHEQYF.

This clonotype was observed a few times. This rearrangement joins TRBV4-2 to TRBJ2-3; D perhaps matches TRBD2 (5 bases). The V gene lost 5 bases and the J gene lost 0 bases, with 15 bases spanning the gap. Germline V lookup: CDR1 LGHNA, CDR2 YNFKEQ. The length of the CDR3 is 16 residues. CDR3 loop: CASSFQSGISTDTQYF. The CDR3 coding sequence is TGTGCCAGCAGCTTTCAAAGCGGTATTAGCACAGATACGCAGTATTTT.

About this clonotype itself: One base away lies a much larger clone, so this may be a sequencing read error. The chain employs TRBV5-1 and TRBJ2-7; a weak D match, TRBD2 (5 bases). The CDR3 is 19 amino acids. The V and J ends lost 0 bases and 3 bases respectively, with 25 bases between them. Germline V CDR1 and CDR2: SGHRS, YFSETQ. CDR3 in DNA: TGCGCCAGCAGCTTGGGGCGTCTGTCTAGCAGGCGGCTGTTCTACGAGCAGTACTTC. This codes for CASSLGRLSSRRLFYEQYF.